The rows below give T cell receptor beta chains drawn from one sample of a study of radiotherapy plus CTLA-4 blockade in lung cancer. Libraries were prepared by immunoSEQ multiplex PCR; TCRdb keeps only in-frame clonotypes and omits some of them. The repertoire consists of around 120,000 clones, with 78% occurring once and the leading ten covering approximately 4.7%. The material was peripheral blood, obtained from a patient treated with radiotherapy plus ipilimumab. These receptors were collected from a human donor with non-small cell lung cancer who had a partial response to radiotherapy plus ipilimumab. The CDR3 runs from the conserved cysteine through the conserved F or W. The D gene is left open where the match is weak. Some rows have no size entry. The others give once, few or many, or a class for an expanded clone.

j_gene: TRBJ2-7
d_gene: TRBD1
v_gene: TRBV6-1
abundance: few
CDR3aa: CASTPGQGYEQYF
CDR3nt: TGTGCCAGCACCCCGGGACAGGGGTACGAGCAGTACTTC

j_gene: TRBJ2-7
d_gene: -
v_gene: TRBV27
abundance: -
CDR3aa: CASSRRTDYEQYF
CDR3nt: TGTGCCAGCAGCCGCCGCACAGACTACGAGCAGTACTTC

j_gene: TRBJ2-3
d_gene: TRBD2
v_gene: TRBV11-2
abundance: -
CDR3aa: CASSKGTSGRTDTQYF
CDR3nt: TGTGCCAGCAGCAAAGGGACTAGCGGGAGAACAGATACGCAGTATTTT

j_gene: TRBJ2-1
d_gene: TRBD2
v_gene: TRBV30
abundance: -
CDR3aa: CAWTGLAGVGNEQFF
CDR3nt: TGTGCCTGGACTGGACTAGCGGGAGTGGGGAATGAGCAGTTCTTC

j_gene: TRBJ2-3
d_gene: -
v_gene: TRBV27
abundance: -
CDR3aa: CASSPEGARTDTQYF
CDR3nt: TGTGCCAGCAGTCCCGAAGGGGCGCGCACAGATACGCAGTATTTT

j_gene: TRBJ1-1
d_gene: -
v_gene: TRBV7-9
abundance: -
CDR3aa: CASSSTVPVMNTEAFF
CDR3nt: TGTGCCAGCAGCTCTACTGTCCCGGTGATGAACACTGAAGCTTTCTTT

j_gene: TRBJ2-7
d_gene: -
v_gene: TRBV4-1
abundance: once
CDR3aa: CASSRVVRDEQYF
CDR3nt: TGCGCCAGCAGCCGAGTCGTTCGGGACGAGCAGTACTTC

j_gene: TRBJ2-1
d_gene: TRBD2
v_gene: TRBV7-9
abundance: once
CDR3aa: CASSLPGLAGEQFF
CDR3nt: TGTGCCAGCAGCCTCCCGGGACTAGCGGGTGAGCAGTTCTTC

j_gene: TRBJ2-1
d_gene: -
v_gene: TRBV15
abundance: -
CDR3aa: CATSHLENEQFF
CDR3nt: TGTGCCACCAGCCACCTAGAAAATGAGCAGTTCTTC

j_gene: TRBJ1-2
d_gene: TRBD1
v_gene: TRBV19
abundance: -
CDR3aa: CASSIGTGGTWSYGYTF
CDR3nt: TGTGCCAGTAGTATAGGCACAGGGGGAACATGGAGCTATGGCTACACCTTC

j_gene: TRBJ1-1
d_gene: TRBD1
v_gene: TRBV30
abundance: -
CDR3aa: CAWSVAGGTEAFF
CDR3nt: TGTGCCTGGAGTGTAGCAGGGGGCACTGAAGCTTTCTTT

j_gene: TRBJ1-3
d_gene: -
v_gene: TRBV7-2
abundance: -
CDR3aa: CASSTDLSSGNTIYF
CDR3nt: TGTGCCAGCAGCACGGACTTGAGCTCTGGAAACACCATATATTTT

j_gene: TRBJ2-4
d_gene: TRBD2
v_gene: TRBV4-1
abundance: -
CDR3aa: CASSQEGGRLNIQYF
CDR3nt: TGCGCCAGCAGCCAAGAGGGGGGGAGGTTAAACATTCAGTACTTC

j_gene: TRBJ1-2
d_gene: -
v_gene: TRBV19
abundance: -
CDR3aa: CASSTTSHRVAGYTF
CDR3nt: TGTGCCAGTAGTACAACCTCCCACAGGGTGGCTGGCTACACCTTC

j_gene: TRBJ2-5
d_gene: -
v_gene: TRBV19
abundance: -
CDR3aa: CASSVGLKETQYF
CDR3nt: TGTGCCAGTAGTGTGGGACTTAAAGAGACCCAGTACTTC

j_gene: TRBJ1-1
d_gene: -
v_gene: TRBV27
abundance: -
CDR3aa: CASSLRGGNTEAFF
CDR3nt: TGTGCCAGCAGTTTAAGGGGGGGGAACACTGAAGCTTTCTTT

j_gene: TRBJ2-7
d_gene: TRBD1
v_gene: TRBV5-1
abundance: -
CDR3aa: CASRMTGHEQYF
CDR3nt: TGCGCCAGCAGAATGACAGGGCACGAGCAGTACTTC

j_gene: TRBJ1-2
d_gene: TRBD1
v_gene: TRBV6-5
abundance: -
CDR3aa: CASRARGPLNYGYTF
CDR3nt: TGTGCCAGCAGGGCCAGGGGGCCCCTTAACTATGGCTACACCTTC

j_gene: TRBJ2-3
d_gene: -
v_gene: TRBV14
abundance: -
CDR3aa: CASSGLNQDTQYF
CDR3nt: TGTGCCAGCAGCGGACTCAACCAGGATACGCAGTATTTT

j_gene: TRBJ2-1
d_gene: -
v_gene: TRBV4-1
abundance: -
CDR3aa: CASSFRQWPLNEQFF
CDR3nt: TGCGCCAGCAGCTTCCGACAATGGCCTCTCAATGAGCAGTTCTTC

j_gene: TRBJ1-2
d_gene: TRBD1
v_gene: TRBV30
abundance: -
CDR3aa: CAWSVDRAYGYTF
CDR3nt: TGTGCCTGGAGTGTCGACAGGGCCTATGGCTACACCTTC

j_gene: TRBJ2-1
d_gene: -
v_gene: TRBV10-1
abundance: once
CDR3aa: CASSEVGGGIHNEQFF
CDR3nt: TGCGCCAGCAGTGAGGTTGGAGGGGGCATTCACAATGAGCAGTTCTTC

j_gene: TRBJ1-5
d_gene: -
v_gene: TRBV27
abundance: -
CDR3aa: CASSPRGAGVSNQPQHF
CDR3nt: TGTGCCAGCAGTCCCCGGGGGGCGGGAGTGAGCAATCAGCCCCAGCATTTT

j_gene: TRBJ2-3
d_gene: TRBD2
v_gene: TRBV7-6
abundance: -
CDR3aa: CASSLTLAGGGTDTQYF
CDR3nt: TGTGCCAGCAGCCTCACCCTAGCGGGAGGTGGGACAGATACGCAGTATTTT

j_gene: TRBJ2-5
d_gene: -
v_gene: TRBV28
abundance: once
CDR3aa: CADPPSARRETQYF
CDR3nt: TGTGCCGACCCTCCTAGCGCACGGCGGGAGACCCAGTACTTC

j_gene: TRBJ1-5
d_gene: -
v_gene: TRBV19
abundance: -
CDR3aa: CATYLGGGGGQPQHF
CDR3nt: TGTGCCACCTACCTGGGGGGGGGCGGCGGACAGCCCCAGCATTTT

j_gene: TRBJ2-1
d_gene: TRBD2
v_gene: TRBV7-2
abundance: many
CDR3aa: CASSSGLGVDNEQFF
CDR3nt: TGTGCCAGCAGCTCAGGACTAGGAGTCGACAATGAGCAGTTCTTC

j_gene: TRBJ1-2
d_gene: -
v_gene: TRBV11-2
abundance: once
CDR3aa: CASSPIFSYGYTF
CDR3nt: TGTGCCAGCAGCCCCATCTTTAGTTATGGCTACACCTTC

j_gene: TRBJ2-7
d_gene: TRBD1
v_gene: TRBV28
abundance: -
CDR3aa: CASSRPGQLSEQYF
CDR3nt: TGTGCCAGCAGTCGGCCGGGACAGCTAAGCGAGCAGTACTTC

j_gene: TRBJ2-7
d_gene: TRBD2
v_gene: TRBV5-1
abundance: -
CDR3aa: CASDRGGGRNEQYF
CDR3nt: TGCGCCAGCGATCGCGGGGGAGGGCGCAACGAGCAGTACTTC